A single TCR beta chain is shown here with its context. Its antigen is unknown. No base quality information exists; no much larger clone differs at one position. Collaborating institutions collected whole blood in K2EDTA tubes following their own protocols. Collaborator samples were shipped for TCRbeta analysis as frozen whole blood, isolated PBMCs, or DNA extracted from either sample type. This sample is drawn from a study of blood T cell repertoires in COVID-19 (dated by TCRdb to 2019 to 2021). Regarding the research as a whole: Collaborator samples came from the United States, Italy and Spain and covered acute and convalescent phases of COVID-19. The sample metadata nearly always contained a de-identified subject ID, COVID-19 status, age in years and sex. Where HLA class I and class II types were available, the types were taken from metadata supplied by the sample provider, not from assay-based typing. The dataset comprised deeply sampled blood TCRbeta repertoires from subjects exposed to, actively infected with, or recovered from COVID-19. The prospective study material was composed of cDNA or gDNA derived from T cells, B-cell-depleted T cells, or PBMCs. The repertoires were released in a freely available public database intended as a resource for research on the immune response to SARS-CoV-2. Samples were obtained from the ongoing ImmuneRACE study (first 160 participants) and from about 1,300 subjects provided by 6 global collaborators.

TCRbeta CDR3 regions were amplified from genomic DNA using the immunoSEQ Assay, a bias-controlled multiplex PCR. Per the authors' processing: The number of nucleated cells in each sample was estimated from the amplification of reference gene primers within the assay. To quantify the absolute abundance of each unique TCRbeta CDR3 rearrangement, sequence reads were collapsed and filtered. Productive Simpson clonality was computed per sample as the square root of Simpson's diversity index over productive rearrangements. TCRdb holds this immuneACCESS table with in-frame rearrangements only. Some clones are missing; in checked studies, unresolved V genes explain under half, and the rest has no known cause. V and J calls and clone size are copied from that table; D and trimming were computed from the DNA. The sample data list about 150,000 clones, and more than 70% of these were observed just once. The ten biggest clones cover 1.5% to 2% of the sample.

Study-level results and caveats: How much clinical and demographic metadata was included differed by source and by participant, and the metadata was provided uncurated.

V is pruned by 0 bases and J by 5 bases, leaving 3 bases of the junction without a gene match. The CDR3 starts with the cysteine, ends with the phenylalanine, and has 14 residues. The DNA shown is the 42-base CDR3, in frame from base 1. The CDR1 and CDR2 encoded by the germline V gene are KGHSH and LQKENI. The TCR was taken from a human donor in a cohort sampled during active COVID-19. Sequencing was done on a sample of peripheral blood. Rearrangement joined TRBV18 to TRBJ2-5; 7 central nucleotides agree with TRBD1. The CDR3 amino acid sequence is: CASSPPNRGETQYF. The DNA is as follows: TGTGCCAGCTCACCACCTAACAGGGGTGAGACCCAGTACTTC.